A selection of T cell receptor beta chains follows, all from one sample in a study of T cell responses to AZD1222 COVID-19 vaccine. Profiled with immunoSEQ multiplex PCR; TCRdb holds only in-frame clones, not every one. The repertoire has about 150,000 clones, about 85% of them found once; the top ten carry just under 7%. Source: peripheral blood, taken after recovery from COVID-19. These receptors came from an adult who had recovered from COVID-19. CDR3s include the opening cysteine and the closing phenylalanine or tryptophan. D genes are given only for firm matches. Clone size is shown for a subset of rows, as once, few, many or a class of expanded clone.

j_call	v_call	clone_size	d_call	cdr3_nt	cdr3_aa
TRBJ1-1	TRBV5-1	-	-	TGCGCCAGCAGCCCCAACGTTAGGACGGGGAACACTGAAGCTTTCTTT	CASSPNVRTGNTEAFF
TRBJ2-3	TRBV7-6	-	-	TGTGCCAGCAGCTATAACCCGGATAGCACAGATACGCAGTATTTT	CASSYNPDSTDTQYF
TRBJ1-2	TRBV9	-	-	TGTGCCAGCAACAAGGACGTTGCCGCAGACTCCCATGGCTACACCTTC	CASNKDVAADSHGYTF
TRBJ1-3	TRBV6-2/TRBV6-3	once	-	TGTGCCAGCAGTTACCGCTCTGGAAACACCATATATTTT	CASSYRSGNTIYF
TRBJ2-2	TRBV25-1	-	TRBD1	TGTGCCAGCATGGGACAGGGTAACACCGGGGAGCTGTTTTTT	CASMGQGNTGELFF
TRBJ1-1	TRBV5-4	-	-	TGTGCCAGCAGCTTGAGGGCACAGGGCCTAAACACTGAAGCTTTCTTT	CASSLRAQGLNTEAFF
TRBJ1-1	TRBV27	-	-	TGTGCCAGCAGTCCAGGGACCTACACTGAAGCTTTCTTT	CASSPGTYTEAFF
TRBJ1-6	TRBV6-1	-	-	TGTGCCAGCAGTGAAGAGGGGTTCAGACCCCTCCACTTT	CASSEEGFRPLHF
TRBJ2-3	TRBV7-6	-	TRBD1	TGTGCCAGCAGCTTAGTCGCCGGACAGGGGAGGAATACGCAGTATTTT	CASSLVAGQGRNTQYF
TRBJ2-7	TRBV4-3	-	-	TGCGCCAGCAGCCAAGCCGGGTCCCCGCATGGGGAGCAGTACTTC	CASSQAGSPHGEQYF
TRBJ2-3	TRBV5-1	-	TRBD2	TGCGCCAGCACAATGGGGGGACTAGGAAAGACAGATACGCAGTATTTT	CASTMGGLGKTDTQYF